Listed below are T cell receptor beta chains from one sample, sequenced in a study of somatic mutations in cytotoxic T cells in rheumatoid arthritis. Using immunoSEQ multiplex PCR, the repertoire was profiled, and TCRdb retains in-frame clones only, with some absent. The sample contains thousands of clones, approximately 86% of which appear only once. Sequencing used CD8+ T cells sorted from blood. These receptors were collected from a woman between 45 and 65 years old with rheumatoid arthritis. CDR3s include the opening cysteine and the closing phenylalanine or tryptophan. The order of the fields is J gene, CDR3 length, D gene, V gene, clone size, CDR3 DNA, CDR3 protein. A D gene is named only where the DNA matches it firmly. Size is omitted from some rows. Given values are once, few, many or a class for expanded clones.

TRBJ1-6 | 16 | TRBD1 | TRBV11-2 | NA | TGTGCCAGCAGCTCCTCCTCGACAGGGTTTAATTCACCCCTCCACTTT | CASSSSSTGFNSPLHF
TRBJ1-1 | 16 | NA | TRBV9 | NA | TGTGCCAGCAGCGGATCAACAGGGAGGGCGGACACTGAAGCTTTCTTT | CASSGSTGRADTEAFF
TRBJ2-2 | 13 | NA | TRBV7-8 | NA | TGTGCCAGCAGCGATCAGATCACCGGGGAGCTGTTTTTT | CASSDQITGELFF
TRBJ2-2 | 12 | NA | TRBV7-3 | NA | TGTGCCAGCAGCTCCCCAATGGGGGAGCTGTTTTTT | CASSSPMGELFF
TRBJ2-1 | 13 | TRBD2 | TRBV27 | once | TGTGCCAGCAGTGCGACTAGCGAAGGTGAGCAGTTCTTC | CASSATSEGEQFF
TRBJ2-6 | 18 | TRBD1 | TRBV2 | medium-sized | TGTGCCAGCCGGGGCTTGGGACAGGGGGCATTTGGGGCCAACGTCCTGACTTTC | CASRGLGQGAFGANVLTF
TRBJ2-2 | 17 | TRBD2 | TRBV7-8 | NA | TGTGCCAGCAGCTTGGGAGTGGCGGGAGCTACAACCGGGGAGCTGTTTTTT | CASSLGVAGATTGELFF
TRBJ2-1 | 12 | TRBD1 | TRBV29-1 | NA | TGCAGCGTTTGGGACAGCCCCAATGAGCAGTTCTTC | CSVWDSPNEQFF
TRBJ2-2 | 18 | TRBD1 | TRBV7-6 | NA | TGTGCCAGCAGCCCGAACAGACAGGGGGCGAGGTTGGCCGGGGAGCTGTTTTTT | CASSPNRQGARLAGELFF
TRBJ2-1 | 14 | NA | TRBV2 | NA | TGTGCCAGCAGTGACTGGACAGACTACAATGAGCAGTTCTTC | CASSDWTDYNEQFF
TRBJ2-3 | 15 | TRBD1 | TRBV19 | NA | TGTGCCAGTAGCTACGGGACAGGGTTAGCAGATACGCAGTATTTT | CASSYGTGLADTQYF
TRBJ1-6 | 12 | NA | TRBV5-1 | few | TGCGCCAGCTGGTGGCTCAATTCACCCCTCCACTTT | CASWWLNSPLHF
TRBJ2-3 | 16 | NA | TRBV9 | NA | TGTGCCAGCAGCGCGACAAGCCGGGACTTCACAGATACGCAGTATTTT | CASSATSRDFTDTQYF
TRBJ2-1 | 20 | TRBD2 | TRBV7-6 | NA | TGTGCCAGCAGCTTAGAGTTAAGGGTAGCGGGGGGTCTTACGTACAATGAGCAGTTCTTC | CASSLELRVAGGLTYNEQFF